These T cell receptor beta chains were read from a single sample in a study of OX40 agonist ivuxolimab in advanced cancers. Clones were sequenced by immunoSEQ multiplex PCR, and TCRdb holds only the in-frame ones, with some missing. Among 8,500 to 11,000 clones listed, around 80% were seen once. The specimen comprised CD4+ or CD8+ T cells sorted from blood, sampled in a trial of the OX40 agonist ivuxolimab. These receptors all come from an adult with an advanced solid tumor such as melanoma, head and neck, liver or kidney cancer. CDR3s include the opening cysteine and the closing phenylalanine or tryptophan. A D gene is named only where the DNA matches it firmly. Expanded clones get a size class; other rows say once, few or many, or leave the size out.

clone_size: -
j_call: TRBJ1-1
v_call: TRBV27
d_call: TRBD1
cdr3_nt: TGTGCCAGCAGTGAAGGGACAGGTGAAGCTTTCTTT
cdr3_aa: CASSEGTGEAFF

clone_size: -
j_call: TRBJ2-2
v_call: TRBV2
d_call: -
cdr3_nt: TGTGCCAGCAGTGGGTTCAGTGCGAACACCGGGGAGCTGTTTTTT
cdr3_aa: CASSGFSANTGELFF

clone_size: -
j_call: TRBJ1-5
v_call: TRBV7-7
d_call: TRBD1
cdr3_nt: TGTGCCAGCAGCTTAACAGGGGGCTCCGGGAATCAGCCCCAGCATTTT
cdr3_aa: CASSLTGGSGNQPQHF

clone_size: -
j_call: TRBJ2-1
v_call: TRBV9
d_call: TRBD2
cdr3_nt: TGTGCCAGCAGCGATAACATCGCGGGAGGCTACAATGAGCAGTTCTTC
cdr3_aa: CASSDNIAGGYNEQFF

clone_size: -
j_call: TRBJ2-3
v_call: TRBV19
d_call: TRBD2
cdr3_nt: TGTGCCAGTAGTATAGTGCCCAGGGAGGGGAGCACAGATACGCAGTATTTT
cdr3_aa: CASSIVPREGSTDTQYF

clone_size: -
j_call: TRBJ2-5
v_call: TRBV2
d_call: -
cdr3_nt: TGTGCCAGCAGTGAATCGGGTCAAGAGACCCAGTACTTC
cdr3_aa: CASSESGQETQYF

clone_size: -
j_call: TRBJ1-5
v_call: TRBV21-1
d_call: -
cdr3_nt: TGTGCCAGCAGCCTACAGGGCCCTCAGCCCCAGCATTTT
cdr3_aa: CASSLQGPQPQHF

clone_size: -
j_call: TRBJ2-7
v_call: TRBV5-1
d_call: TRBD1
cdr3_nt: TGCGCCAGCAGCTTGGAAGGACAGGGGGCGGGTGAGCAGTACTTC
cdr3_aa: CASSLEGQGAGEQYF

clone_size: large
j_call: TRBJ2-3
v_call: TRBV27
d_call: -
cdr3_nt: TGTGCCGCGGGTATCAGGGGACTCGAGACAGATACGCAGTATTTT
cdr3_aa: CAAGIRGLETDTQYF

clone_size: -
j_call: TRBJ1-5
v_call: TRBV7-8
d_call: -
cdr3_nt: TGTGCCAGCAGCCGAAACGCTGATAGCAATCAGCCCCAGCATTTT
cdr3_aa: CASSRNADSNQPQHF

clone_size: -
j_call: TRBJ2-7
v_call: TRBV5-1
d_call: -
cdr3_nt: TGCGCCAGCAGCTTTGGGCAGGGTTCGGACGAGCAGTACTTC
cdr3_aa: CASSFGQGSDEQYF

clone_size: -
j_call: TRBJ1-4
v_call: TRBV6-6
d_call: TRBD1
cdr3_nt: TGTGCCAGCAGCCAGGGACAGGGAGAAAAACTGTTTTTT
cdr3_aa: CASSQGQGEKLFF

clone_size: -
j_call: TRBJ1-2
v_call: TRBV6-1
d_call: TRBD1
cdr3_nt: TGTGCCAGCAGTGAAGTCGGGACAGCCGGGGGCTATGGCTACACCTTC
cdr3_aa: CASSEVGTAGGYGYTF

clone_size: -
j_call: TRBJ2-1
v_call: TRBV7-9
d_call: -
cdr3_nt: TGTGCCAGCAGCCCCGAGGGGATCAATGAGCAGTTCTTC
cdr3_aa: CASSPEGINEQFF

clone_size: -
j_call: TRBJ2-7
v_call: TRBV4-1
d_call: -
cdr3_nt: TGCGCCAGCAGCCACAACTTAGACTACGAGCAGTACTTC
cdr3_aa: CASSHNLDYEQYF

clone_size: -
j_call: TRBJ2-3
v_call: TRBV29-1
d_call: -
cdr3_nt: TGCAGCGTTCAAAAAGGAAGGGGAGGAGATACGCAGTATTTT
cdr3_aa: CSVQKGRGGDTQYF

clone_size: -
j_call: TRBJ2-5
v_call: TRBV11-2
d_call: TRBD2
cdr3_nt: TGTGCCAGCAGCTCCAGACTAGCGGCCCAAGAGACCCAGTACTTC
cdr3_aa: CASSSRLAAQETQYF

clone_size: -
j_call: TRBJ2-7
v_call: TRBV5-5
d_call: TRBD1
cdr3_nt: TGTGCCAGCAGCTTGATCACAGGGGCTATCTACGAGCAGTACTTC
cdr3_aa: CASSLITGAIYEQYF

clone_size: -
j_call: TRBJ1-2
v_call: TRBV30
d_call: -
cdr3_nt: TGTGCCTGGAGGTCTAGATACGGGTTCGGGTATGGCTACACCTTC
cdr3_aa: CAWRSRYGFGYGYTF

clone_size: -
j_call: TRBJ1-5
v_call: TRBV6-5
d_call: -
cdr3_nt: TGTGCCAGCAGTTACGACAATAGCAATCAGCCCCAGCATTTT
cdr3_aa: CASSYDNSNQPQHF

clone_size: -
j_call: TRBJ2-5
v_call: TRBV29-1
d_call: TRBD2
cdr3_nt: TGCAGCACTAGCGACCAAGAGACCCAGTACTTC
cdr3_aa: CSTSDQETQYF

clone_size: -
j_call: TRBJ2-1
v_call: TRBV28
d_call: -
cdr3_nt: TGTGCCAGCAGATTCATAGGTCTAGCTGGGGAGCAGTTCTTC
cdr3_aa: CASRFIGLAGEQFF

clone_size: -
j_call: TRBJ1-1
v_call: TRBV9
d_call: TRBD1
cdr3_nt: TGTGCCAGCAGCGTTGGGGTTTGGACAGGGGTGAACACTGAAGCTTTCTTT
cdr3_aa: CASSVGVWTGVNTEAFF

clone_size: -
j_call: TRBJ2-3
v_call: TRBV10-3
d_call: -
cdr3_nt: TGTGCCATCAGTAGACAGGATATGTCTTATACGCAGCAGTATTTT
cdr3_aa: CAISRQDMSYTQQYF

clone_size: -
j_call: TRBJ2-2
v_call: TRBV6-6
d_call: TRBD1
cdr3_nt: TGTGCCAGCAGTTCTGGACAGGGCCGGAACACCGGGGAGCTGTTTTTT
cdr3_aa: CASSSGQGRNTGELFF

clone_size: -
j_call: TRBJ2-7
v_call: TRBV28
d_call: TRBD1
cdr3_nt: TGTGCCAGCAGTTTCCGGGACAGAGGGTCCTACGAGCAGTACTTC
cdr3_aa: CASSFRDRGSYEQYF

clone_size: -
j_call: TRBJ1-2
v_call: TRBV5-1
d_call: -
cdr3_nt: TGCGCCAGCAGTCTAGGGTATTATGGCTACACCTTC
cdr3_aa: CASSLGYYGYTF

clone_size: -
j_call: TRBJ2-1
v_call: TRBV28
d_call: TRBD1
cdr3_nt: TGTGCCAGCAGAAGGACAGGGGATTATGAGCAGTTCTTC
cdr3_aa: CASRRTGDYEQFF

clone_size: -
j_call: TRBJ2-1
v_call: TRBV2
d_call: TRBD1
cdr3_nt: TGTGCCAGCACCGACAGGGGGTTCGATGAGCAGTTCTTC
cdr3_aa: CASTDRGFDEQFF

clone_size: -
j_call: TRBJ2-5
v_call: TRBV28
d_call: -
cdr3_nt: TGTGCCAGCAGGAAGCTCGGGGTGGTGGTGGAGACCCAGTACTTC
cdr3_aa: CASRKLGVVVETQYF

clone_size: once
j_call: TRBJ2-2
v_call: TRBV6-6
d_call: -
cdr3_nt: TGTGCCAGCAGTTACTCCCAGCCCGCGGGCACCGGGGAGCTGTTTTTT
cdr3_aa: CASSYSQPAGTGELFF

clone_size: -
j_call: TRBJ2-6
v_call: TRBV7-8
d_call: TRBD1
cdr3_nt: TGTGCCAGCAGCTTAGTAGGGACAGGGGGCACTGGGGCCAACGTCCTGACTTTC
cdr3_aa: CASSLVGTGGTGANVLTF

clone_size: -
j_call: TRBJ2-1
v_call: TRBV13
d_call: TRBD2
cdr3_nt: TGTGCCAGCAGCCCCGCCGGAAGCGGGACCTCCTACAATGAGCAGTTCTTC
cdr3_aa: CASSPAGSGTSYNEQFF

clone_size: -
j_call: TRBJ1-1
v_call: TRBV19
d_call: TRBD1
cdr3_nt: TGTGCCAGTAGTCTGAGAGGGGGCCTGAACACTGAAGCTTTCTTT
cdr3_aa: CASSLRGGLNTEAFF

clone_size: once
j_call: TRBJ2-7
v_call: TRBV27
d_call: TRBD1
cdr3_nt: TGTGCCAGCAGTTTGGGATGGGACCAGGGGGCCCTCTACGAGCAGTACTTC
cdr3_aa: CASSLGWDQGALYEQYF

clone_size: once
j_call: TRBJ2-1
v_call: TRBV9
d_call: -
cdr3_nt: TGTGCCAGCAGCGCGAGGGGGTATGAGCAGTTCTTC
cdr3_aa: CASSARGYEQFF